One sample yielded the 10 T cell receptor beta chains listed below, sequenced in a study of blood T cell repertoires in COVID-19. Sequenced by immunoSEQ multiplex PCR; TCRdb stores in-frame clones only, minus some. The sample yields around 180,000 clones, 85% to 90% seen once. Input material: peripheral blood. The origin of the receptors is a man in his 70s with active or convalescent COVID-19.

The V gene is TRBV6-5, the J gene TRBJ2-1, with a tentative D call TRBD2 (5 bases). The germline gives CDR1 MNHEY, CDR2 SVGAGI. The CDR3 extends over 14 amino acids. V dropped 7 bases and J dropped 0 bases, with 10 bases sitting between them. The CDR3, as DNA: TGTGCCAGCAACGGACTGAGCTCCTACAATGAGCAGTTCTTC. It is translated as CASNGLSSYNEQFF.

The sample holds one count of this clone. As DNA, the CDR3 is TGTGCCAGCAGCTTATGGATCTCCTGGGACGGGACTATGGGCTATGGCTACACCTTC. As protein: CASSLWISWDGTMGYGYTF. The chain combines TRBV7-9 with TRBJ1-2, with a tentative D call TRBD1 (5 bases). Per the germline V gene, CDR1 is SEHNR and CDR2 is FQNEAQ (reference sequence). V was clipped by 2 bases and J by 4 bases, with 26 bases between them. The CDR3 has 19 amino acids.

The V call is TRBV7-2, the J call TRBJ1-6, with 7 nucleotides matching TRBD1. Germline V lookup: CDR1 SGHTA, CDR2 FQGNSA. V lost 5 bases, J lost 7 bases, and 8 bases stayed unmatched. CDR3 length: 15 amino acids. Written as DNA, the CDR3 is TGTGCCAGCAGCGCGCCGACAGGGTACAATTCACCCCTCCACTTT. Protein sequence: CASSAPTGYNSPLHF.

This clone was counted once. The chain recombines TRBV5-1 with TRBJ1-3, with TRBD1 matching 8 bases. Losses at the gene ends were 8 bases for V and 0 bases for J; bases not matched to a gene: 7. The CDR3 sequence is 15 residues long. The V gene's germline CDR1 is SGHRS and CDR2 YFSETQ. CDR3 in amino acids: CASTGTGNSGNTIYF. The CDR3 coding sequence is TGCGCCAGTACCGGGACAGGCAACTCTGGAAACACCATATATTTT.

The chain recombines TRBV29-1 with TRBJ2-1; 8 bases are a match to TRBD2. The CDR3 is 13 amino acids. Unmatched junction bases numbered 10, after V lost 7 bases and J lost 8 bases. From germline, CDR1 is SQVTM and CDR2 ANQGSEA. In nucleotides, the CDR3 is TGCAGCGCAACCCCCGCCGGGAGGGATGAGCAGTTCTTC. Encoded protein: CSATPAGRDEQFF.

The rearrangement joins TRBV7-6 to TRBJ2-2, with TRBD1 matching over 7 bases. Germline CDR1 is SGHVS and CDR2 is FNYEAQ. With 5 bases clipped from V and 3 bases from J, the junction kept 12 bases outside the gene matches. The CDR3 totals 17 residues. The CDR3 protein is CASSPEPGQTYTGELFF. The DNA for the CDR3 is TGTGCCAGCAGCCCGGAACCGGGACAGACTTACACCGGGGAGCTGTTTTTT.

The rearrangement joins TRBV27 to TRBJ1-5; possible D gene TRBD1, 5 bases. Germline CDR1 MNHEY, CDR2 SMNVEV (reference sequence). V lost 2 bases and J lost 4, with 6 bases in between. The CDR3 is 13 residues long. The DNA for the CDR3 is TGTGCCAGCAGTTTACGGGGGAATCAGCCCCAGCATTTT. Translating gives CASSLRGNQPQHF.

This clone was counted between two and nine times. The V gene is TRBV7-9, the J gene TRBJ1-3, with D unclear. Looked up from germline, CDR1 is SEHNR and CDR2 is FQNEAQ (reference sequence). The CDR3 totals 15 residues. V was trimmed by 2 bases and J by 1 base, leaving 9 bases between them. The chain's CDR3 is CASSLPEQSGNTIYF. The CDR3 DNA is TGTGCCAGCAGCTTACCGGAACAGTCTGGAAACACCATATATTTT.

The chain recombines TRBV5-1 with TRBJ1-6, with D uncertain. Deletions cut 4 bases from V and 0 bases from J, with 14 bases between. The V gene's germline CDR1 is SGHRS and CDR2 YFSETQ. There are 17 residues in the CDR3. This chain's CDR3 is CASSAGGASSYNSPLHF. The CDR3 bases are TGCGCCAGCAGCGCCGGAGGCGCTAGCTCCTATAATTCACCCCTCCACTTT. Based on the CDR3 plus reference TRBV5-1 and TRBJ1-6, the full variable domain is KAGVTQTPRYLIKTRGQQVTLSCSPISGHRSVSWYQQTPGQGLQFLFEYFSETQRNKGNFPGRFSGRQFSNSRSEMNVSTLELGDSALYLCASSAGGASSYNSPLHFGNGTRLTVT.

This clone was observed a few times. The V call is TRBV7-3, the J call TRBJ2-5; maybe TRBD2 (5 bases). The CDR3 runs to 13 residues. Germline lookup yields CDR1 SGHTA and CDR2 FQGTGA. Trimming stripped 3 bases from V and 2 bases from J, with 7 bases between. In DNA, the CDR3 is TGTGCCAGCAGCTTCGGGATACAAGAGACCCAGTACTTC. Translated, it gives CASSFGIQETQYF. The entire variable domain, with the rest obtained from reference TRBV7-3 and TRBJ2-5, is as follows: GAGVSQTPSNKVTEKGKYVELRCDPISGHTALYWYRQSLGQGPEFLIYFQGTGAADDSGLPNDRFFAVRPEGSVSTLKIQRTERGDSAVYLCASSFGIQETQYFGPGTRLLVL.